These 17 T cell receptor beta chains share one sample of origin, sequenced in a study of T cells in Graves' hyperthyroidism and ophthalmopathy (dated by TCRdb to between 2018 and 2021). The library was prepared using multiplex PCR. TCRdb names Illumina HiSeq 2000 as the instrument used. Amplification of TCR beta CDR3 regions was carried out from RNA transcripts. For the first round of RT-PCR on the TCR CDR3, the HTBI primer set was used together with the Qiagen OneStep RT-PCR kit. TCRdb ran its own pipeline on the public reads, namely fastp trimming at Q25 and MiXCR clone calling, and kept in-frame beta chains. Rows with one shared CDR3 protein collapse into an entry with the most common genes and DNA. The sample records some 620,000 distinct CDR3 sequences, around 15% of which are singletons. Jointly, the top ten make up less than 4.5% of the sample. Sequencing input: blood. Every receptor here comes from a woman in her twenties or thirties with Graves' hyperthyroidism.

This clonotype was recorded many times. The chain uses TRBV5-8 and TRBJ2-2; D might be TRBD2 (6 bases). From germline, CDR1 is SGHTS and CDR2 YDEGEE. The V and J ends lost 1 base and 0 bases respectively, with 13 bases between them. The CDR3 totals 17 residues. The CDR3 sequence: CASSLSRSGTNTGELFF. The CDR3 bases are TGTGCCAGCAGCTTGTCTCGTAGCGGAACGAACACCGGGGAGCTGTTTTTT.

This clonotype was detected a few times. The chain joins TRBV7-2 to TRBJ2-7; D is unresolved. The germline CDR1 and CDR2 sequences are SGHTA and FQGNSA. CDR3 size: 17 residues. Between the trimmed V and J ends, which lost 8 bases and 4 bases, there was a span of 27 bases. CDR3 loop: CASGNYGRGVTDYEQYF. The CDR3 DNA reads TGTGCCAGCGGGAATTACGGCCGCGGCGTGACGGATTACGAGCAGTACTTC.

This clonotype was recorded many times. CDR3 sequence: CASSYSGRVNEQFF. CDR3 bases: TGTGCCAGCAGCTATAGCGGGAGAGTCAATGAGCAGTTCTTC. The chain joins TRBV3-1 to TRBJ2-1, with 9 nucleotides matching TRBD2. The CDR3 spans 14 residues. J lost 6 bases, V lost 5 bases, and 5 bases had no gene match. Per the germline V gene, CDR1 is LGHDT and CDR2 is YNNKEL (reference sequence).

This clonotype was seen repeatedly, ten times or more. The chain uses TRBV12-3 or TRBV12-4 and TRBJ1-1; perhaps TRBD1 as D (6 bases). The CDR3 is 16 amino acids. The V and J ends lost 1 base and 0 bases respectively, with 12 bases between them. Here the CDR3 reads CASSLESGEVNTEAFF. The CDR3 DNA reads TGTGCCAGCAGTTTAGAGTCAGGGGAGGTGAACACTGAAGCTTTCTTT.

At least ten counts were recorded for this clonotype. The chain couples TRBV6-5 to TRBJ2-2; 10 bases agree with TRBD2. V lost 2 bases to trimming and J lost 1 base; unmatched junction nucleotides: 7. This CDR3 is built from 18 residues. The germline V gene has CDR1 MNHEY and CDR2 SVGAGI. The CDR3 nucleotides read TGTGCCAGCAGTTACGAGTTAGCGGGAGGTGTGAACACCGGGGAGCTGTTTTTT. This sequence encodes CASSYELAGGVNTGELFF.

The V gene is TRBV12-3 or TRBV12-4, the J gene TRBJ1-3; TRBD1 aligns across 9 bases. This CDR3 is built from 15 residues. The V gene end was trimmed by 6 bases and the J gene end by 4 bases; junction bases not matched to a gene: 7. The CDR3 nucleotides are TGTGCCAGCAGCCAACAGGGGGCGCTGGGAAACACCATATATTTT. Encoded protein: CASSQQGALGNTIYF.

The V and J genes are TRBV5-1 and TRBJ2-6, with 10 positions matching TRBD1. The trim removed 4 bases at V and 0 bases at J, leaving 4 bases unmatched. Per the germline V gene, CDR1 is SGHRS and CDR2 is YFSETQ. The CDR3 sequence is 17 residues long. The CDR3 nucleotides are TGCGCCAGCAGCCCAGGGACAGGGGCCTCTGGGGCCAACGTCCTGACTTTC. Its protein is CASSPGTGASGANVLTF.

This clonotype was observed many times. The chain uses TRBV2 and TRBJ2-5; no definite D call. This CDR3 comprises 12 residues. Germline-derived CDR1 and CDR2 are SNHLY and FYNNEI. V was cut by 6 bases and J by 5 bases, with 10 bases left in between. The CDR3 sequence is CASSRTAETQYF. The CDR3 DNA reads TGTGCCAGCAGCCGGACGGCGGAGACCCAGTACTTC.

This clonotype was counted between two and nine times. The rearrangement links TRBV20-1 to TRBJ2-5; D gene unclear. The CDR3 has 15 amino acids. Per the germline V gene, CDR1 is DFQATT and CDR2 is SNEGSKA (reference sequence). V was clipped by 3 bases and J by 5 bases, with 19 bases between them. The CDR3 protein is CSASYQAELEETQYF. The CDR3 DNA reads as TGCAGTGCTAGTTACCAGGCTGAACTCGAGGAGACCCAGTACTTC.

Details on this clonotype: A read error may be the cause here, since a much bigger clone is one base away. V and J are TRBV2 and TRBJ1-6, with TRBD1 matching over 10 bases. V shed 3 bases, J shed 10 bases, and the junction held 3 bases outside the gene matches. The CDR3 sequence is 14 residues long. Germline assignment: CDR1 SNHLY and CDR2 FYNNEI. CDR3 DNA sequence: TGTGCCAGCAGTGAGTCGACAGGGGGCTCACCCCTCCACTTT. It specifies CASSESTGGSPLHF.

This clonotype was counted many times. This rearrangement joins TRBV7-3 to TRBJ2-7; perhaps D is TRBD1 or TRBD2 (5 bases each). Germline V gene sequence: CDR1 SGHTA, CDR2 FQGTGA. Trimming left V 3 bases short and J 5 bases short, with 11 bases between. This CDR3 spans 13 amino acids. CDR3 DNA: TGTGCCAGCAGCTTGGGGACCGACGACGAGCAGTACTTC. Amino acid sequence: CASSLGTDDEQYF.

This clonotype has a count of ten or more. The V and J genes are TRBV12-3 or TRBV12-4 and TRBJ1-5, with TRBD1 matching over 9 bases. Trimming cost V 5 bases and J 7 bases; bases outside gene matches: 15. This CDR3 region has 17 residues. The CDR3 bases are TGTGCCAGCAGTCTAACCGGGACAGGGTATCTGAAGCAGCCCCAGCATTTT. Its protein is CASSLTGTGYLKQPQHF.

This clonotype was detected ten times or more. The rearrangement links TRBV6-6 to TRBJ2-5, with D hard to call. The CDR3 extends over 12 amino acids. The germline V gene encodes CDR1 MNHNY and CDR2 SVGAGI (reference sequence). V was cut by 2 bases and J by 5 bases, with 6 bases left in between. The CDR3 DNA reads TGTGCCAGCAGTTACAAGAGGGAGACCCAGTACTTC. Translation: CASSYKRETQYF.

Comment on this clonotype: A read error may be the cause here, since a much bigger clone is one base away. This chain connects TRBV7-3 to TRBJ2-1; TRBD2 agrees at 9 bases. CDR1 is SGHTA and CDR2 is FQGTGA in the germline V gene. V lost 1 base, J lost 10 bases, and 8 bases stayed unmatched. The CDR3 is 15 amino acids. The CDR3 here is CASSLMPSGAYEQFF. In DNA form, the CDR3 reads TGTGCCAGCAGCTTAATGCCTAGCGGGGCTTACGAGCAGTTCTTC.

This clonotype was detected a few times. The chain joins TRBV6-1 to TRBJ2-2, with a possible D match to TRBD1 (5 bases). CDR1 is MNHNS and CDR2 is SASEGT in the germline V gene. This CDR3 spans 15 amino acids. Trimming removed 6 bases from V and 0 bases from J, with 11 bases in between. The CDR3 here is CASRYQGTNTGELFF. DNA for the CDR3: TGTGCCAGCAGATACCAGGGAACGAACACCGGGGAGCTGTTTTTT.

The chain has TRBV12-3 or TRBV12-4 and TRBJ2-2, with 8 bases fitting TRBD1. V trimming: 3 bases; J trimming: 2 bases; junction bases outside the gene matches: 5. The CDR3 runs to 16 residues. The chain's CDR3 is CASSLSQGANTGELFF. In DNA, the CDR3 is TGTGCCAGCAGTTTGTCCCAGGGGGCAAACACCGGGGAGCTGTTTTTT.

Ten or more counts support this clonotype. The chain joins TRBV7-2 to TRBJ2-1; D is unresolved. V dropped 5 bases and J dropped 10 bases, with 15 bases sitting between them. The CDR3 contains 13 residues. Germline lookup yields CDR1 SGHTA and CDR2 FQGNSA. The chain's CDR3 is CASSPQRLDEQFF. The CDR3 nucleotides read TGTGCCAGCAGCCCCCAACGCCTAGACGAGCAGTTCTTC.